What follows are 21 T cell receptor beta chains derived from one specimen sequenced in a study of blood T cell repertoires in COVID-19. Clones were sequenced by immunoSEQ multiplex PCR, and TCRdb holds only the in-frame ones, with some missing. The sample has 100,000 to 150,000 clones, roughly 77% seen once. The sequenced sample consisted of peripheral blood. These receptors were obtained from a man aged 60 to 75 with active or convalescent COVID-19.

The CDR3 here is CASSSGDTDTQYF. The CDR3 DNA reads as TGTGCCAGCAGCTCCGGGGACACAGATACGCAGTATTTT. The chain recombines TRBV11-3 with TRBJ2-3; maybe TRBD2 (5 bases). The germline V and J ends were trimmed by 4 bases and 2 bases, with 7 bases remaining between them. Per germline, CDR1 SGHNT and CDR2 YENEEA. This CDR3 comprises 13 residues.

The CDR3 nucleotides are TGCGCCAGCAGCCTCTATCCCGGGACTAGCGGCACAGATACGCAGTATTTT. It is translated as CASSLYPGTSGTDTQYF. The chain combines TRBV5-1 with TRBJ2-3; 10 bases agree with TRBD2. CDR1 is SGHRS, CDR2 YFSETQ, per germline. The trim removed 4 bases at V and 1 base at J, leaving 9 bases unmatched. The CDR3 totals 17 residues. Looking up the rest from reference TRBV5-1 and TRBJ2-3 gives the full variable domain: KAGVTQTPRYLIKTRGQQVTLSCSPISGHRSVSWYQQTPGQGLQFLFEYFSETQRNKGNFPGRFSGRQFSNSRSEMNVSTLELGDSALYLCASSLYPGTSGTDTQYFGPGTRLTVL.

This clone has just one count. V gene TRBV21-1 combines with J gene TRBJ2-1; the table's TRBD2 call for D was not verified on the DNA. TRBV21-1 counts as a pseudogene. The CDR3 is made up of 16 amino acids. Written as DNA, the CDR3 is TGTGCCAGCAGCAAAGTCAAACAGGGAGGGAGCGATGAGCAGTTCTTC. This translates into CASSKVKQGGSDEQFF.

The DNA of the CDR3 is TGTGCCAGCAGGGGGGGGGCCCAAAACACCATATATTTT. Its translation: CASRGGAQNTIYF. The rearrangement uses TRBV28 and TRBJ1-3, with a possible D match to TRBD1 (6 bases). The germline CDR1 and CDR2 sequences are MDHEN and SYDVKM. Deletions cut 6 bases from V and 6 bases from J, with 12 bases between. The CDR3 spans 13 residues.

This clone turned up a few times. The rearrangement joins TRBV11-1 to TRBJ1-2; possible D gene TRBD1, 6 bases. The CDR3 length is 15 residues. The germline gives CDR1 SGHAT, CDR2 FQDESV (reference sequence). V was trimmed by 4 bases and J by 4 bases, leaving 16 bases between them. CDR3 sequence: CASSSRQGWLYGYTF. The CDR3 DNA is TGTGCCAGCAGCTCGCGGCAGGGGTGGCTCTATGGCTACACCTTC.

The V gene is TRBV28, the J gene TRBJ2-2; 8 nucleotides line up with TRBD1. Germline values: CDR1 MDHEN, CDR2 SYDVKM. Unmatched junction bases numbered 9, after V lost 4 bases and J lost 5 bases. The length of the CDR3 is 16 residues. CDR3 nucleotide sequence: TGTGCCAGCAGTTCGGTGACAGGGGCGAGTACCGGGGAGCTGTTTTTT. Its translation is CASSSVTGASTGELFF.

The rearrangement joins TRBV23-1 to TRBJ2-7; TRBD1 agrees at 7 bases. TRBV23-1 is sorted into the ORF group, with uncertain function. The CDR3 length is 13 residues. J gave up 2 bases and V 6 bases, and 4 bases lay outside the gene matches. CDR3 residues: CASRGDRTYEQYF. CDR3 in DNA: TGCGCCAGCAGGGGGGACAGAACCTACGAGCAGTACTTC.

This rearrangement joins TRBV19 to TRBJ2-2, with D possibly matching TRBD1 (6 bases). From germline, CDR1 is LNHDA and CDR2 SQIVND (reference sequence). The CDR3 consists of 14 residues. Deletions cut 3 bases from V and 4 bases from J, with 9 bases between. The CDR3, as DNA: TGTGCCAGTAGTATCTACAGGGTCACCGGGGAGCTGTTTTTT. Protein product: CASSIYRVTGELFF.

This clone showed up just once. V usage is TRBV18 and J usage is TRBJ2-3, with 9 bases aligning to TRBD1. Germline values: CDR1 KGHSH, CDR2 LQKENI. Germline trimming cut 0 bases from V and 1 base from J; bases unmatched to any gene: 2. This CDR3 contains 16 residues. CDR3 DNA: TGTGCCAGCTCACCACCGACAGGGGGGGGCACAGATACGCAGTATTTT. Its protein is CASSPPTGGGTDTQYF. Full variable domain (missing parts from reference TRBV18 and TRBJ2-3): NAGVMQNPRHLVRRRGQEARLRCSPMKGHSHVYWYRQLPEEGLKFMVYLQKENIIDESGMPKERFSAEFPKEGPSILRIQQVVRGDSAAYFCASSPPTGGGTDTQYFGPGTRLTVL.

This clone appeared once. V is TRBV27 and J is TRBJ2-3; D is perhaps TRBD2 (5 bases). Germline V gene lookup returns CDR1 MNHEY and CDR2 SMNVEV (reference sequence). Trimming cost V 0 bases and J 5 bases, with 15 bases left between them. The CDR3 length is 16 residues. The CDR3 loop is CASSLSGPPGRDTQYF. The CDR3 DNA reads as TGTGCCAGCAGTTTATCAGGGCCACCTGGGAGAGATACGCAGTATTTT.

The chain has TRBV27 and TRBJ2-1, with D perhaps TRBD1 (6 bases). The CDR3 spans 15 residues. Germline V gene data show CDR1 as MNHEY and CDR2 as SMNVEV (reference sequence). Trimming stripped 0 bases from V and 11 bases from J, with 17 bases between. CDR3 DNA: TGTGCCAGCAGTTTATCGGCAGGGGCCTTTTCAAAGCAGTTCTTC. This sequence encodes CASSLSAGAFSKQFF.

The CDR3 DNA sequence: TGTGCCAGCAGCTTTGCGGGTAACACAGATACGCAGTATTTT. Protein: CASSFAGNTDTQYF. V and J are TRBV7-9 and TRBJ2-3, with D perhaps matching TRBD2 (5 bases). There are 14 residues in the CDR3. CDR1 and CDR2 from the germline V gene are SEHNR and FQNEAQ (reference sequence). V lost 3 bases and J lost 2, with 9 bases in between.

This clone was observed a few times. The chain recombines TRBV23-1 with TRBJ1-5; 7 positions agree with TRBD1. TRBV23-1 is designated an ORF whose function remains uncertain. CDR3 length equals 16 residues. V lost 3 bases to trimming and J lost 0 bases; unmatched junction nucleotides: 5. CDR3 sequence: CASSHHRGYSNQPQHF. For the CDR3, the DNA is TGCGCCAGCAGTCACCACAGGGGTTATAGCAATCAGCCCCAGCATTTT.

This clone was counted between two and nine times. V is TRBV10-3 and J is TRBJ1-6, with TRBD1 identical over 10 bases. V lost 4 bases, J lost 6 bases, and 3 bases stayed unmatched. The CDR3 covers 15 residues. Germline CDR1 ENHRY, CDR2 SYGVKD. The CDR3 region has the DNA TGTGCCATCAGTGGGGACAGGGGCGGTAATTCACCCCTCCACTTT. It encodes CAISGDRGGNSPLHF.

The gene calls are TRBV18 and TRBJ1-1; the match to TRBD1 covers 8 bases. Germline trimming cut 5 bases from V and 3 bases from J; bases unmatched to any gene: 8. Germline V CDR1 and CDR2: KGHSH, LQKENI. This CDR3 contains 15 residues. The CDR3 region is CASSTAAGGYTEAFF. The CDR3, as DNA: TGTGCCAGCTCAACCGCGGCAGGGGGCTACACTGAAGCTTTCTTT.

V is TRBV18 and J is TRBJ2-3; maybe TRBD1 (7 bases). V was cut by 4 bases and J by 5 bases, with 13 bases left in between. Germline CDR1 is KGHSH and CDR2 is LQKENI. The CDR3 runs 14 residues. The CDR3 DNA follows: TGTGCCAGCTCACTGAGACAGGGAGGAGATACGCAGTATTTT. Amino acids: CASSLRQGGDTQYF. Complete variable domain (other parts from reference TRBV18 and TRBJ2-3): NAGVMQNPRHLVRRRGQEARLRCSPMKGHSHVYWYRQLPEEGLKFMVYLQKENIIDESGMPKERFSAEFPKEGPSILRIQQVVRGDSAAYFCASSLRQGGDTQYFGPGTRLTVL.

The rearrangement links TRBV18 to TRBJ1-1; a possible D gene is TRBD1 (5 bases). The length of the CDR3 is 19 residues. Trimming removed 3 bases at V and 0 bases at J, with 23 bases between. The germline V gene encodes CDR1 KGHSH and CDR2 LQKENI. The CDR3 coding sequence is TGTGCCAGCTCACCGTTGGACGATTTTGTCGTCAGGGTGAACACTGAAGCTTTCTTT. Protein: CASSPLDDFVVRVNTEAFF.

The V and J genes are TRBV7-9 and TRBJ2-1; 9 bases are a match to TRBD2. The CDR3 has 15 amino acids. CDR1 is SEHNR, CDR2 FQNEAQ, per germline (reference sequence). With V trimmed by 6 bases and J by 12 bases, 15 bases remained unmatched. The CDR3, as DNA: TGTGCCAGCAGTTCTCGGGTTAGCGGGAGCCCGGGGCAGTTCTTC. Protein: CASSSRVSGSPGQFF.

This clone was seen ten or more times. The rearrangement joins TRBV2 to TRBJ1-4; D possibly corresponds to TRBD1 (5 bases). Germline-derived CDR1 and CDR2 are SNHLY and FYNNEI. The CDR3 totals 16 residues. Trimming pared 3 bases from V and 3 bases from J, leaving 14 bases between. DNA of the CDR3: TGTGCCAGCAGTGATCCAGGGAAGAGGCCTAATGAAAAACTGTTTTTT. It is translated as CASSDPGKRPNEKLFF.

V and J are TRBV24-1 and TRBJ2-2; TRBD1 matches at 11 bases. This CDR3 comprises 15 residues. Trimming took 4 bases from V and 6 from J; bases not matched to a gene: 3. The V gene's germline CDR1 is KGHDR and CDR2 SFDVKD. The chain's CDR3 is CATSDAGQGAGELFF. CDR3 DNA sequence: TGTGCCACCAGTGACGCGGGACAGGGGGCCGGGGAGCTGTTTTTT.

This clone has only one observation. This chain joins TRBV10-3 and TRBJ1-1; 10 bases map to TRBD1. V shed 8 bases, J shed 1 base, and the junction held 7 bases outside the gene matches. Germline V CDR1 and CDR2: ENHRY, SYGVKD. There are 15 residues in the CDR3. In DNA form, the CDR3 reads TGTGCCATCGGGGGGACAGGGGAGGCGAACACTGAAGCTTTCTTT. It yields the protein CAIGGTGEANTEAFF.